This TCR beta chain emerged from a study of blood T cell repertoires in COVID-19. Study information: The United States, Italy and Spain supplied acute and convalescent COVID-19 samples. PBMCs, B-cell-depleted T cells, or T cells were the source of the cDNA or gDNA that made up the material.

This CDR3 contains 15 residues. After removal of 4 bases from V and 2 bases from J, the junction contained 4 bases not matched to a gene. Per germline, CDR1 SNHLY and CDR2 FYNNEI. As processed by the authors: From reference gene primer amplification, estimates of nucleated cell counts were derived. Assay used: immunoSEQ multiplex PCR; TCRdb lists only in-frame clones, some missing. D and trimming were read from the DNA, whereas the V and J calls and clone size are those reported in that table. The sample includes nearly 110,000 clones, over 65% of them seen just once. During active infection, Seattle patients enrolled and were then monitored through disease.

The sequencing sample was made of peripheral blood. The TCR was taken from a man older than 75 with COVID-19, enrolled during active disease. The chain links TRBV2 to TRBJ2-5; TRBD2 agrees at 10 bases. The CDR3 spells CASSGLAGAQETQYF. The DNA of the CDR3 is TGTGCCAGCAGTGGACTAGCGGGCGCACAAGAGACCCAGTACTTC.